This T cell receptor (beta chain) was identified in a study of patients and donors after allogeneic stem cell transplantation. Germline V gene lookup returns CDR1 LNHNV and CDR2 YYDKDF (reference sequence). Trimming cost V 1 base and J 6 bases, with 8 bases left between them. This CDR3 is built from 13 residues. TCRdb reanalysed the RT-PCR reads using MiXCR and keeps one entry per CDR3 protein. This table holds about a million distinct CDR3 sequences, about a sixth found once. This clonotype was counted between two and nine times. Sequenced: blood, either unsorted or a sorted T cell fraction (not recorded which). The sequence came from a human donor who was either an allogeneic HSCT recipient or a stem cell or donor lymphocyte infusion donor (not recorded which). It is not recorded whose cells these are; they may come from a transplant donor. This chain links TRBV15 with TRBJ2-3; the D gene is possibly TRBD2 (5 bases). CDR3 in amino acids: CATSRAPGDTQYF. In nucleotides, the CDR3 is TGTGCCACCAGCAGAGCCCCGGGGGATACGCAGTATTTT. The full variable domain, rest sourced from reference TRBV15 and TRBJ2-3, is DAMVIQNPRYQVTQFGKPVTLSCSQTLNHNVMYWYQQKSSQAPKLLFHYYDKDFNNEADTPDNFQSRRPNTSFCFLDIRSPGLGDTAMYLCATSRAPGDTQYFGPGTRLTVL.